This T cell receptor beta chain was sequenced for a study of blood T cell repertoires in COVID-19. Study as a whole: The analysed material was cDNA or gDNA that came from T cells, B-cell-depleted T cells, or PBMCs.

V gave up 0 bases and J gave up 6 bases, with 12 bases separating them. This CDR3 region has 15 residues. Germline CDR1 is LNHNV and CDR2 is YYDKDF (reference sequence). Produced via immunoSEQ multiplex PCR; TCRdb's table is partial and in-frame only. This table has fewer than 200,000 clones, roughly 78% appearing once. This clone was counted a single time. The gene calls are TRBV15 and TRBJ1-3, with D perhaps matching TRBD1 (5 bases). Source material: peripheral blood. The sequence was collected from a woman aged 60-75 years with COVID-19, enrolled during active disease. The CDR3 spells CATSRDEGTQNTIYF. DNA of the CDR3: TGTGCCACCAGCAGAGATGAGGGGACTCAAAACACCATATATTTT.